Sequencing of this T cell receptor (beta chain) was carried out in a study of shared clonotypes between healthy human individuals (dated by TCRdb to about 2020). A note on the overall study: Two women and three men aged 18 to 49 years were included in the cohort. For each donor, CD4 naive and CD4 memory were each run on three plates, CD8 naive on two plates, and CD8 memory on one plate. To increase sequencing depth and limit assay-specific biases, different laboratories used diverse techniques to prepare libraries and sequence TCR repertoires. To estimate repertoire size and how much clonotype sharing occurs between individuals, the study deeply sequenced the blood TCR repertoires of 5 or 6 healthy adults. Per donor, leukapheresis produced somewhere between about 0.85 and 9.5 billion PBMCs.

Compared with germline, V lacks 4 bases and J lacks 2 bases; bases without a gene match: 5. The CDR3 starts with the cysteine, ends with the phenylalanine, and has 16 residues. The kept DNA is CDR3 alone, 48 bases in frame from the first base. The germline V gene specifies SGHTA as CDR1 and FQGTGA as CDR2. As regards this clone: This clone's antigen is unknown. Base qualities were left out, and no much larger clone turns up one base away.

Healthy HIV-negative adults with no recently reported acute infections or vaccinations were included as donors. Every donor was a Caucasian adult living in Nashville, Tennessee, USA. CD4+ T cells were enriched through magnetic negative selection, after which naive cells were positively selected on CD45RA and the remaining negative fraction served as the memory subset. Blood was collected by leukapheresis, and PBMCs were isolated by Ficoll-Histopaque density gradient centrifugation and then cryopreserved in liquid nitrogen vapor phase. Purity and quantity of every magnetically sorted T cell population were checked by analytical flow cytometry. Genomic DNA was isolated from each sorted fraction and quantified by UV absorbance on a Nanodrop 2000c. The study at large found these results: Based on pairwise subsampling, the degree of clonotype sharing among donors was expected to be affected by sequencing depth. Sampling was restricted to blood, and TCR repertoires in tissues likely differ from the TCR repertoires found in blood. Rarefaction of sorted-subset datasets indicated incomplete sequencing despite the large sequencing depth. Clonotypes shared by all four sorted-subset donors showed higher generation probabilities than non-shared clonotypes. Sharing across several donors was observed for about 5% of naive CD4, around 3.5% of naive CD8, around 2.5% of memory CD4, and over 0.3% of memory CD8 clonotypes. Larger estimated clonotype richness was generally found for naive subsets than for memory subsets. Because the study included only a small number of donors, the genetic and exposure-history diversity represented was limited.

Using the deep immunoSEQ assay, TCR CDR3 regions were amplified from genomic DNA by multiplex PCR. Extracted genomic DNA from each cell subset was distributed evenly across all wells of several immunoSEQ 96-well plates, and each plate was treated as a replicate. For sorted subsets, each replicate PCR was loaded with roughly 200 ng genomic DNA, equivalent to 30,000 or so T cell genomes. Purified libraries were measured with a Qubit 3.0 fluorometer, size-checked on a Bioanalyzer 2100, and measured again with the KAPA Library Quantification kit. Every immunoSEQ 96-well plate was sequenced on a separate single-read 150-cycle Illumina NextSeq 550 flow cell. Per the original workflow: Because the immunoSEQ output held only junctional sequences and lacked quality scores, the filtering could not match the filtering applied to full-length reads. To assign V/J genes and CDR3, sequences were annotated against IMGT germline references using PyIR, a Python wrapper for IgBLAST v1.9. Reads were removed for weak V/J assignments (E-value above 1e-6), missing CDR3, stop codons, out-of-frame junctions, or ambiguous translated residues. V3J clonotypes were defined as sequences sharing an identical inferred V gene, J gene, and CDR3 amino acid sequence. Percentage overlap between repertoires was calculated by dividing the number of shared unique clonotypes by the size of the smaller repertoire. Richness of each repertoire was evaluated using RTK rarefaction, the Chao1 estimator, and Recon v2.1 estimates of unobserved clonotypes. Generation probabilities for all TCRbeta clonotypes obtained by the gDNA method from a handful of donors were computed using OLGA. Imported from immuneACCESS, the table was reduced by TCRdb to in-frame sequences with V and J called. These copies leave out some clones; in studies compared against another copy, an unresolved V gene accounts for under half, and the cause of the remainder is not known. For V, J and clone size, that table is used; D and trimming come from the DNA. The sample data list under 2.5 million clones, and 80% to 95% of these were observed just once. The ten largest account for 0.37% of the sample.

This TCR came from a man younger than 35 in good health. Some clones in this sample may be carry-over from other donors' samples. Here the chain combines TRBV7-3 and TRBJ2-3; the central 11 bases match TRBD2. What was sequenced was naive CD4+ T cells from PBMCs. The cell subset or site label here, explained by the study, means: CD45RA+ positively selected. The CDR3: CASSYLAGGTTDTQYF. The sequenced DNA: TGTGCCAGCAGCTACTTAGCGGGAGGGACCACAGATACGCAGTATTTT.